This TCR beta chain was profiled in a study of tumor and adjacent non-tumor tissue in lung cancer listed by TCRdb under 2018. The study in broad terms: The cohort included 12 adenocarcinoma, 2 squamous cell carcinoma and 1 small cell lung cancer patients. The 15 enrolled patients, of whom around 10 were men and 5 were women, were aged about 30 to 85 years and were diagnosed with TNM stage I to III disease. A total of 95 million to 150 million productive TCRbeta reads were generated by sequencing, corresponding to an average of about 4.17 million reads per sample. The study compared bulk TCRbeta repertoires between lung tumor tissue and matched distant non-tumor lung tissue from 15 lung cancer patients. Over 25 paired specimens, one tumor and one normal lung sample per patient, were profiled by TCRbeta CDR3 sequencing.

RNA was isolated from bulk unsorted tissue, and RNA quality was assessed with a NanoDrop ND-1000 and an Agilent 2100. Newly diagnosed lung cancer patients without prior chemotherapy who had been admitted for thoracic surgery in China between August and November 2014 were enrolled as donors. Patients with previous radiotherapy or chemotherapy, or with another concurrent cancer, were excluded from the study. Surgical tissue pieces of about 1-2.3 cm3 were preserved in RNAlater solution and stored at -80 °C until use. Beyond this particular receptor, the publication reports: Neither the sequencing platform nor unique molecular identifiers are mentioned in the methods. Only approximately 14 patients were in the cohort, and the authors stated that larger samples and more detailed clinical data are needed. Because peripheral blood was not sequenced, the blood TCRbeta repertoires of the lung cancer patients in the study went unexamined. TCR diversity (inverse Simpson) was significantly higher in tumor than in normal lung tissue (roughly 430 vs 170, P = 0.0075, Mann-Whitney U test). A significantly larger cumulative share of the repertoire was made up by the top 100 clones in normal lung than in tumor tissue. Younger patients had significantly higher TCR diversity, and higher tumor TCR diversity was associated with shorter overall and disease-free survival.

Concerning this clonotype itself: The antigen it binds to is not known. Germline is not matched at one junction end, which may reflect a read error.

The CDR3 sequence holds 14 residues, the cysteine and phenylalanine included. Of all the DNA, just the CDR3 is kept, 42 bases in frame from base 1. The germline V gene gives CDR1 as MDHEN and CDR2 as SYDVKM. The library was made by multiplex PCR. This sample was sequenced with an Illumina HiSeq 2500. TCRbeta libraries were built by three rounds of nested PCR using primers (Table S4), following protocols modified from ARM-PCR. Before sequencing, PCR products in the 200-500 bp range were cut out of the gel and cleaned up using the QIAquick gel extraction kit. Under the source paper's analysis protocol: Trimmomatic was used to clean the reads, FLASH merged the cleaned reads into complete CDR3 sequences, and MiTCR assigned the sequences to V(D)J germline segments. Clonal diversity was calculated as the inverse Simpson's index using VDJtools. A read counted as productive if the sequence was in-frame and lacked a premature stop codon. TCRdb ran its own pipeline on the public reads, namely fastp trimming at Q25 and MiXCR clone calling, and kept in-frame beta chains. Rows with one shared CDR3 protein collapse into an entry with the most common genes and DNA. These V and J calls derive from TCRdb rather than the authors' analysis. Recorded for this sample are roughly 75,000 distinct CDR3 sequences; about three quarters of them occurred a single time. The ten largest account for approximately 12% of the sample.

This receptor was obtained from a woman aged 50 to 60 with non-small cell lung cancer. In this chain, TRBV28 is recombined with TRBJ2-7; the D assignment is uncertain and may be TRBD1 or TRBD2, with 5 bases supporting each. The sequencing input was lung tumor tissue. This receptor has the CDR3 CASSFGRGWDEEYF. The bases are TGTGCCAGCAGTTTCGGTAGGGGCTGGGACGAGGAGTACTTC.